These 14 T cell receptor beta chains were all obtained from the same sample, sequenced in a study of blood T cell repertoires in COVID-19. TCRdb's copy holds only in-frame clones and misses some; the assay was immunoSEQ multiplex PCR. The sample has about 440,000 clones, less than 95% seen once. The sequencing input was PBMCs or T cells enriched from blood (not recorded which). Every receptor here comes from a man aged 18 to 35 who had recovered from COVID-19.

This clone was seen once. The rearrangement links TRBV29-1 to TRBJ1-2; possibly TRBD1 for D (5 bases). The germline V gene has CDR1 SQVTM and CDR2 ANQGSEA. This CDR3 is 12 amino acids long. The germline V and J ends were trimmed by 3 bases and 5 bases, with 10 bases remaining between them. This CDR3 reads CSVEGEGYGYTF. CDR3 coding DNA: TGCAGCGTTGAGGGGGAGGGGTATGGCTACACCTTC.

This clone was seen ten or more times. The V call is TRBV6-4, the J call TRBJ2-6; D gene unclear. Germline-derived CDR1 and CDR2 are MRHNA and SNTAGT. The CDR3 extends over 13 amino acids. V lost 3 bases and J 4 bases, leaving 4 bases between the germline ends. The CDR3 coding sequence is TGTGCCAGCAGTGAGGGCGGGGCCAACGTCCTGACTTTC. It translates to CASSEGGANVLTF.

The chain links TRBV11-3 to TRBJ2-3; possible D gene TRBD2, 6 bases. Trimming pared 3 bases from V and 2 bases from J, leaving 15 bases between. The V gene's germline CDR1 is SGHNT and CDR2 YENEEA. The CDR3 covers 16 residues. The DNA of the CDR3 is TGTGCCAGCAGCTTCGATAGGGACTTTTACACAGATACGCAGTATTTT. Amino acids: CASSFDRDFYTDTQYF.

The J gene is TRBJ1-2, the V gene TRBV19; D is possibly TRBD1 (6 bases). The CDR3 contains 12 residues. Trimming shortened V by 3 bases and J by 7 bases, and 9 bases separated the two germline ends. Germline V gives CDR1 LNHDA, CDR2 SQIVND (reference sequence). The CDR3 reads CASSILQGGYTF. In DNA, the CDR3 is TGTGCCAGTAGTATTCTACAGGGTGGCTACACCTTC.

This chain connects TRBV5-8 to TRBJ1-5; the D gene is possibly TRBD1 (5 bases). Trimming removed 0 bases at V and 6 bases at J, with 13 bases between. The length of the CDR3 is 15 residues. Germline V CDR1 and CDR2: SGHTS, YDEGEE. Here the CDR3 reads CASSLEGAQVQPQHF. The CDR3 coding sequence is TGTGCCAGCAGCTTGGAAGGGGCGCAGGTTCAGCCCCAGCATTTT.

The chain recombines TRBV18 with TRBJ1-1, with a weak D call TRBD1 (5 bases). The CDR3 spans 14 residues. The ends were cut back, 1 base at V and 5 bases at J, with 11 bases in the middle. Germline V lookup: CDR1 KGHSH, CDR2 LQKENI. This CDR3 reads CASSPRVGVTEAFF. The DNA of the CDR3 is TGTGCCAGCTCACCACGAGTAGGGGTGACTGAAGCTTTCTTT.

For this clone: Other nucleotide sequences from this sample produce the same CDR3. This rearrangement joins TRBV9 to TRBJ2-2; the match to TRBD2 covers 10 bases. Germline CDR1 and CDR2: SGDLS and YYNGEE. This CDR3 comprises 16 residues. Unmatched junction bases numbered 0, after V lost 0 bases and J lost 1 base. CDR3 in amino acids: CASSVGTSGNTGELFF. The CDR3 region has the DNA TGTGCCAGCAGCGTAGGGACTAGCGGGAACACCGGGGAGCTGTTTTTT.

This chain uses TRBV4-1 with TRBJ2-5; 12 bases fit TRBD2. Per the germline V gene, CDR1 is MGHRA and CDR2 is YSYEKL. The CDR3 contains 17 residues. Trimming cost V 1 base and J 2 bases; bases outside gene matches: 5. CDR3 in amino acids: CASSQGALAGGQETQYF. CDR3 in DNA: TGCGCCAGCAGCCAAGGAGCGCTAGCGGGAGGGCAAGAGACCCAGTACTTC.

The V and J genes are TRBV4-1 and TRBJ1-5, with TRBD1 matching over 10 bases. CDR3 size: 14 residues. The V and J ends lost 4 bases and 7 bases, in that order; junction bases with no gene match: 4. Germline lookup yields CDR1 MGHRA and CDR2 YSYEKL. CDR3 DNA: TGCGCCAGCAGCCGGGACAGGGGATACCAGCCCCAGCATTTT. Translating gives CASSRDRGYQPQHF.

This clone appeared a single time. The chain recombines TRBV6-5 with TRBJ2-5, with 12 bases matching TRBD2. CDR1 is MNHEY, CDR2 SVGAGI, per germline. The CDR3 sequence is 14 residues long. With 6 bases clipped from V and 3 bases from J, the junction kept 2 bases outside the gene matches. The CDR3: CASRPSGGEETQYF. Written as DNA, the CDR3 is TGTGCCAGCAGACCTAGCGGGGGGGAAGAGACCCAGTACTTC.

The CDR3 DNA reads TGTGCCAGCGGCCTGAGGTGGTCCTCGCAAGAGACCCAGTACTTC. Its translation: CASGLRWSSQETQYF. The gene calls are TRBV7-8 and TRBJ2-5; D remains unclear. The CDR3 loop spans 15 amino acids. Germline V lookup: CDR1 SGHVS, CDR2 FQNEAQ. V dropped 8 bases and J dropped 2 bases, with 18 bases sitting between them.

The chain carries TRBV2 and TRBJ2-7; 14 bases map to TRBD2. Germline-derived CDR1 and CDR2 are SNHLY and FYNNEI. The J segment lost 6 bases and the V segment lost 4 bases, leaving 2 bases of the junction unmatched. The CDR3 is 14 residues long. The CDR3 loop reads CASSGGLAGAEQYF. CDR3 bases: TGTGCCAGCAGTGGGGGACTAGCGGGAGCCGAGCAGTACTTC.

J is TRBJ1-1 and V is TRBV6-1; D ambiguous. Trimming shortened V by 2 bases and J by 4 bases, and 11 bases separated the two germline ends. Germline CDR1 reads MNHNS; CDR2 reads SASEGT. The CDR3 spans 14 residues. In DNA form, the CDR3 reads TGTGCCAGCAGTGAAATAGACTCGAGCACTGAAGCTTTCTTT. It codes for CASSEIDSSTEAFF.

The chain employs TRBV3-1 (or the pseudogene TRBV3-2) and TRBJ2-1, with TRBD2 matching 8 bases. Unmatched junction bases numbered 3, after V lost 1 base and J lost 4 bases. This CDR3 region has 15 residues. Germline V gives CDR1 LGHDT, CDR2 YNNKEL (reference sequence). The DNA for the CDR3 is TGTGCCAGCAGCCAAGGGGGCGGGAGGTACAATGAGCAGTTCTTC. This encodes CASSQGGGRYNEQFF.